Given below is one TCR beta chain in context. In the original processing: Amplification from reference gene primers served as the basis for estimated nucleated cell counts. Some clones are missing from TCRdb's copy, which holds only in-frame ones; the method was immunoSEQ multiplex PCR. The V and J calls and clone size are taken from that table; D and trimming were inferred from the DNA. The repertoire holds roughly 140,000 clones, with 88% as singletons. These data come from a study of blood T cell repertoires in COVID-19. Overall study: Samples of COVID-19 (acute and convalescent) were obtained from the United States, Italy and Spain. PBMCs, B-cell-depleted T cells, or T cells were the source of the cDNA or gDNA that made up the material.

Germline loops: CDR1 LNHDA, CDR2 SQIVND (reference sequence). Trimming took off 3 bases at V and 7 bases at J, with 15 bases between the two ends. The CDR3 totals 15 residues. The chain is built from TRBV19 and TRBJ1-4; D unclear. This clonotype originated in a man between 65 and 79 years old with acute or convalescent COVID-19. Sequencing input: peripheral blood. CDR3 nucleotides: TGTGCCAGTAGTATCCAGGATCGGGGAGGTGAAAAACTGTTTTTT. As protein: CASSIQDRGGEKLFF.